The present T cell receptor beta chain was sequenced within a study of cytotoxic CD8 clonotypes in ibrutinib-treated CLL. Findings of the study overall: Before falling back toward baseline at progression, clonality had risen at the time of ibrutinib response.

Targeted sequencing depth ranged from 1 in 200,000 to 1 in 1 million T cells. Assay used: immunoSEQ multiplex PCR; TCRdb lists only in-frame clones, some missing. The sample lists more than 200,000 clones, 70% occurring once. As to this clone: What it recognizes is unknown.

This CDR3 has 15 amino acids. Between the trimmed V and J ends, which lost 0 bases and 3 bases, there was a span of 12 bases. The V gene's germline CDR1 is MNHEY and CDR2 SMNVEV (reference sequence). The sample was PBMCs, taken after 24 months of ibrutinib treatment. This clonotype was obtained from a human donor with chronic lymphocytic leukemia. The rearrangement uses TRBV27 and TRBJ2-7, with unresolved D. The CDR3 DNA follows: TGTGCCAGCAGTTTATCAAGCCCTGGGATCTACGAGCAGTACTTC. Translating gives CASSLSSPGIYEQYF.